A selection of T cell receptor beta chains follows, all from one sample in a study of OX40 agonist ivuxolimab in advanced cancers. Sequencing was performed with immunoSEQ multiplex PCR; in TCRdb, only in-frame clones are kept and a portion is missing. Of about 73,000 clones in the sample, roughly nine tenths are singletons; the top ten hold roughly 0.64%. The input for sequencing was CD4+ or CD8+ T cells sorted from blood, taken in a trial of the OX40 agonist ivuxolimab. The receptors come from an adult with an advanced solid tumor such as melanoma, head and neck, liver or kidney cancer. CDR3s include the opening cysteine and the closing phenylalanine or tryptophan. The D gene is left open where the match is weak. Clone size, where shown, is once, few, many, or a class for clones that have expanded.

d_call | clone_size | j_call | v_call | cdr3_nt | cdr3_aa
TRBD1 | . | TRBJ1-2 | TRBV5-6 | TGTGCCAGCACCTCCCCCCGACAGGGCTATGGCTACACCTTC | CASTSPRQGYGYTF
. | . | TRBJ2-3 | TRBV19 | TGTGCCAGTAGTCCCGGACTGCTAAGCACAGATACGCAGTATTTT | CASSPGLLSTDTQYF
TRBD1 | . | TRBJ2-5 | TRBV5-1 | TGCGCCTGCACACTTGGGACAGGGGGAGAGACCCAGTACTTC | CACTLGTGGETQYF
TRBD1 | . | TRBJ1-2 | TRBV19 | TGTGCCAGTAGTGTAACAGGGGGATATGGCTACACCTTC | CASSVTGGYGYTF
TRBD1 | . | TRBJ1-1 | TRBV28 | TGTGCCAGCAGTTTATCGGACAGGAGGAACACTGAAGCTTTCTTT | CASSLSDRRNTEAFF
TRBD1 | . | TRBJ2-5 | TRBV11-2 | TGTGCCAGCAGCCCGTTGGACAGGGGGCGGCCGGGGGCGTTGGAGACCCAGTACTTC | CASSPLDRGRPGALETQYF
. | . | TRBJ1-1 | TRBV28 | TGTGCCAGCAACCGACCCCAGCCTGAAGCTTTCTTT | CASNRPQPEAFF
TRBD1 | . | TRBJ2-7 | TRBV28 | TGTGCCAGCAGTCGACAGGGGGGGACCTACGAGCAGTACTTC | CASSRQGGTYEQYF
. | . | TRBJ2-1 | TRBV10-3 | TGTGCCATCAGTGAGTTAGCTAGCCTGGGTGAGCAGTTCTTC | CAISELASLGEQFF
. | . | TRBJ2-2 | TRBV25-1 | TGTGCCAGCAGTGAAAATTGGGCAGTGAACACCGGGGAGCTGTTTTTT | CASSENWAVNTGELFF
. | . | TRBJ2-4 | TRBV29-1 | TGCAGCGTTGAGGAGACACTAGCCAAAAACATTCAGTACTTC | CSVEETLAKNIQYF
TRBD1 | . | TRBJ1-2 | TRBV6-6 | TGTGCCAGCAGTTACATTGTGGACAGGGGCCCCTATGGCTACACCTTC | CASSYIVDRGPYGYTF
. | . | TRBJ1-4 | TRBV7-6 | TGTGCCAGCAGCTTAGCGTCCGGGGGGCCGAGCGAAAAACTGTTTTTT | CASSLASGGPSEKLFF
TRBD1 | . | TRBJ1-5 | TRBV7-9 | TGTGCCAGCAGCCCTGGGGTAGGGGGCCACAGGGCCCAGCATTTT | CASSPGVGGHRAQHF
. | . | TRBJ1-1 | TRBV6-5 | TGTGCCAGCAGAAGCGGACAATTGAACACTGAAGCTTTCTTT | CASRSGQLNTEAFF
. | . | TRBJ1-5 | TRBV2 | TGTGCCAGCAGTGAAAAGGTCTTCCCCCAGCATTTT | CASSEKVFPQHF
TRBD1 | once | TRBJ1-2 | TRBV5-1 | TGCGCCAGCAGCTTGGGACAGGGGGGTTATGGCTACACCTTC | CASSLGQGGYGYTF
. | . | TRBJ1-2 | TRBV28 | TGTGCCAGCAGCACAAACAGGGCCACCTATGGCTACACCTTC | CASSTNRATYGYTF
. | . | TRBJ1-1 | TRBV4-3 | TGCGCCAGCAGCCAAGAGCCCTCAGGGGACACTGAAGCTTTCTTT | CASSQEPSGDTEAFF
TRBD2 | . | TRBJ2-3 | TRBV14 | TGTGCCAGCAGCCTTAGCGGGGGCAGCACAGATACGCAGTATTTT | CASSLSGGSTDTQYF
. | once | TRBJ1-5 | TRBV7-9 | TGTGCCAGCAGCTTAGAGGGGAGCCCCCAGCATTTT | CASSLEGSPQHF
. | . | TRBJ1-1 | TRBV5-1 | TGCGCCAGCAGCTTGGAGCCGTCTGCCCCCGAAGCTTTCTTT | CASSLEPSAPEAFF
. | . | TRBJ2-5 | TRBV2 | TGTGCCAGCAGACCAGGGGCTCAAGAGACCCAGTACTTC | CASRPGAQETQYF
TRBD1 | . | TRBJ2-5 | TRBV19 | TGTGCCAGTAGGGACAGGGGAGAGACCCAGTACTTC | CASRDRGETQYF
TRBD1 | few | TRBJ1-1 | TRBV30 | TGTGCCTGGGCCAAGGGACAGCAGAACACTGAAGCTTTCTTT | CAWAKGQQNTEAFF
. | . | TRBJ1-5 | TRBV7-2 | TGTGCCAGCAGCCCCGGGGCGGGGAATCAGCCCCAGCATTTT | CASSPGAGNQPQHF
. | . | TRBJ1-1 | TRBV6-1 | TGTGCCAGCAGTGAAGTGCTAGGGAACACTGAAGCTTTCTTT | CASSEVLGNTEAFF
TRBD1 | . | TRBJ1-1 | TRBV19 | TGTGCCAGTAGCCAACAGGGGCCGGTCTTGGTAGCTTTCTTT | CASSQQGPVLVAFF
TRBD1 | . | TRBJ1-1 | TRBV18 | TGTGCCAGCTCACCTAAACAGGGGTCTGAAGCTTTCTTT | CASSPKQGSEAFF
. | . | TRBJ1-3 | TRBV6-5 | TGTGCCAGCAGTTACGGCGGCAGGGCCGGAAACACCATATATTTT | CASSYGGRAGNTIYF
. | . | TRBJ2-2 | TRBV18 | TGTGCCAGCTCACCCCGAAGGAGCGGGGAGCTGTTTTTT | CASSPRRSGELFF
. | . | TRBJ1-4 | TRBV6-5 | TGTGCCAGCAGTTTGAGCCCGGAGAATGAAAAACTGTTTTTT | CASSLSPENEKLFF
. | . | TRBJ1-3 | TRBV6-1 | TGTGCCAGCAGGGCCCCGAGCTCTGGAAACACCATATATTTT | CASRAPSSGNTIYF
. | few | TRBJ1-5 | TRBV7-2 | TGTGCCAGCAGCCTTGACAACAATCAGCCCCAGCATTTT | CASSLDNNQPQHF
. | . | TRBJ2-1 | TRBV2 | TGTGCCAGCAGTGAATACTCTTACAATGAGCAGTTCTTC | CASSEYSYNEQFF
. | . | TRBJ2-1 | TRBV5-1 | TGCGCCAGCAGCTTCGGCGGGCCTTACAATGAGCAGTTCTTC | CASSFGGPYNEQFF
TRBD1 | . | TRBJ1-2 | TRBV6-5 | TGTGCCAGCAGCCAAGGACAGGGCGGCTACACCTTC | CASSQGQGGYTF
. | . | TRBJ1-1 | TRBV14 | TGTGCCAGCAGCCAAGTGGCCGGGGTATTACCTTCTGAAGCTTTCTTT | CASSQVAGVLPSEAFF
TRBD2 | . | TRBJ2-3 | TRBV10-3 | TGTGCCATCGCTAGCGAGAGCGGGGGGGCCGCGGATACGCAGTATTTT | CAIASESGGAADTQYF
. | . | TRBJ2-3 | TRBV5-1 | TGCGCCAGCAGCTCTGGGGGCAGCCCGGCTGTCCCAGATACGCAGTATTTT | CASSSGGSPAVPDTQYF
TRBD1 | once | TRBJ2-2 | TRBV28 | TGTGCCAGCAGTACAGGGGGGAGTACCGGGGAGCTGTTTTTT | CASSTGGSTGELFF
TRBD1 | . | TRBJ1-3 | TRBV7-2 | TGTGCCAGCAGCACTCGACAGGGGTCTGGAAACACCATATATTTT | CASSTRQGSGNTIYF
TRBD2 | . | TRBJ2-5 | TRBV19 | TGTGCCAGTCGCCTCCAGCGGGGTGAGACCCAGTACTTC | CASRLQRGETQYF
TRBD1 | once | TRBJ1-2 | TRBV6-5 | TGTGCCAGCAGTTACTCGCAACAGGGGGCGCGTGGCTACACCTTC | CASSYSQQGARGYTF
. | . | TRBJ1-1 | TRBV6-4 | TGTGCCAGCAGTCCACCCGGGACATTGAACACTGAAGCTTTCTTT | CASSPPGTLNTEAFF
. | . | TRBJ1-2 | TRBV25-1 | TGTGCCAGCAGTGAAGGGATAGGCTACACCTTC | CASSEGIGYTF
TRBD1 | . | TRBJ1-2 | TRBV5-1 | TGCGCCAGCAGTTTAGGGGGCGCAAGCTATGGCTACACCTTC | CASSLGGASYGYTF